This TCR beta chain appears in the sequencing data of a study of blood T cell repertoires in COVID-19. This clone has a count of ten or more. The assay was immunoSEQ multiplex PCR, and TCRdb's table has in-frame clones only and misses some. The sample contains some 120,000 clones, roughly 70% of which appear only once. The length of the CDR3 is 15 residues. In germline, CDR1 is KGHDR, CDR2 SFDVKD. V was cut by 3 bases and J by 4 bases, with 11 bases left in between. The rearrangement joins TRBV24-1 to TRBJ2-2, with D unresolved. The sample consisted of peripheral blood. The clonotype comes from a human donor with acute or convalescent COVID-19. The donor label of this sample is uncertain. The CDR3 protein is CATSDTARSTGELFF. In DNA, the CDR3 is TGTGCCACCAGTGATACGGCAAGGAGCACCGGGGAGCTGTTTTTT.